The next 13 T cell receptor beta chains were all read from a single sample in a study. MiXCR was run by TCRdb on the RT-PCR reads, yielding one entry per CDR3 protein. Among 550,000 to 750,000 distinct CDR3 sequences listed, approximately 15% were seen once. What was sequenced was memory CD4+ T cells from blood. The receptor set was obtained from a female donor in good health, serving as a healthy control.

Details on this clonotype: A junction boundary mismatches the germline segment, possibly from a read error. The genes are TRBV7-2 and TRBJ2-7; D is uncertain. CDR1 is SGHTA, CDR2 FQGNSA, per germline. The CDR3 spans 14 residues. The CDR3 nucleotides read TGTGCCAGCAGCTTAGGAGAAGTCACCTACGAGAAGTACTTC. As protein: CASSLGEVTYEKYF.

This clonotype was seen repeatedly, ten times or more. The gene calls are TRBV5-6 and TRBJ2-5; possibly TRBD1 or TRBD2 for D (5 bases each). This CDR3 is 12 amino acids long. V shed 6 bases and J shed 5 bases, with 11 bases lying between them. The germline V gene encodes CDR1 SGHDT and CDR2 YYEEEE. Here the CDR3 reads CASIRDGETQYF. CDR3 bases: TGTGCCAGCATACGGGACGGGGAGACCCAGTACTTC.

The CDR3 DNA reads TGCAGTGCTAGAACTGGGTGGGGGAACACTGAAGCTTTCTTT. Translating gives CSARTGWGNTEAFF. The rearrangement joins TRBV20-1 to TRBJ1-1; D not certain. From germline, CDR1 is DFQATT and CDR2 SNEGSKA (reference sequence). V lost 2 bases, J lost 1 base, and 11 bases lay in between. The CDR3 contains 14 residues.

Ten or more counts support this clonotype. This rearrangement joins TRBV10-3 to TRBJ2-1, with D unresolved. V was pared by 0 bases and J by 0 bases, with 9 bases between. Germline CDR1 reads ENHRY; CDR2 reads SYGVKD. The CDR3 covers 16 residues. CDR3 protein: CAISESPPSSYNEQFF. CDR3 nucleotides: TGTGCCATCAGTGAGTCTCCTCCAAGCTCCTACAATGAGCAGTTCTTC.

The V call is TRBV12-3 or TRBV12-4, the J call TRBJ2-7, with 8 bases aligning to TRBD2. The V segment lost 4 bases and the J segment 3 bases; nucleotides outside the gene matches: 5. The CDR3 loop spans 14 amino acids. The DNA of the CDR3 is TGTGCCAGCAGTTCGGGAGGGTTCTTCTACGAGCAGTACTTC. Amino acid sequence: CASSSGGFFYEQYF.

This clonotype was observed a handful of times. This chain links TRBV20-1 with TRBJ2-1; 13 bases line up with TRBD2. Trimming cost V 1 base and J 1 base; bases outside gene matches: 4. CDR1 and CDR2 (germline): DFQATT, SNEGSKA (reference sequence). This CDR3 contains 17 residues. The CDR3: CSARVGLAGVSYNEQFF. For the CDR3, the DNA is TGCAGTGCTAGAGTCGGACTAGCGGGAGTTTCCTACAATGAGCAGTTCTTC.

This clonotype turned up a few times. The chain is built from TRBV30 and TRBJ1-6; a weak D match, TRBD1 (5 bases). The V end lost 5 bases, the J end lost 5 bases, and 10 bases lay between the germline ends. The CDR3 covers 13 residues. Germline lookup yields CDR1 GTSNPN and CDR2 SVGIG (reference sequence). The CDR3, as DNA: TGTGCCTGGTCCCGCAGGGATAATTCACCCCTCCACTTT. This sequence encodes CAWSRRDNSPLHF.

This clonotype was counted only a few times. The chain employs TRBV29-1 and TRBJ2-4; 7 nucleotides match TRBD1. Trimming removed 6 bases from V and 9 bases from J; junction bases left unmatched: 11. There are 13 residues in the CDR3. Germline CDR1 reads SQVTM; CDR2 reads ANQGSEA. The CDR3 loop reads CSVMGTGVSIQYF. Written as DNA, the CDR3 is TGCAGCGTAATGGGTACAGGGGTTAGCATTCAGTACTTC.

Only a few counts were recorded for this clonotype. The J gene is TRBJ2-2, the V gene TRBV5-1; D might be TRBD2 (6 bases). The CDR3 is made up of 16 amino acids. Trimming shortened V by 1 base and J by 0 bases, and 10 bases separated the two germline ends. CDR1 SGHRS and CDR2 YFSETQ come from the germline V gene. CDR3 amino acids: CASSLLAFANTGELFF. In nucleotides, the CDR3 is TGCGCCAGCAGCTTGCTAGCGTTCGCGAACACCGGGGAGCTGTTTTTT.

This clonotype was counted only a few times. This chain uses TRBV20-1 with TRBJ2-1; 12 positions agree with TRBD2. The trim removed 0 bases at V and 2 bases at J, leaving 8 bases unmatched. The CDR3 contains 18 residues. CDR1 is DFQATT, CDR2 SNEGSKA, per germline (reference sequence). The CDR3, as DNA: TGCAGTGCTAGAGAAATGGCTAGCGGGAGGGCGACCTACAATGAGCAGTTCTTC. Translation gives CSAREMASGRATYNEQFF.

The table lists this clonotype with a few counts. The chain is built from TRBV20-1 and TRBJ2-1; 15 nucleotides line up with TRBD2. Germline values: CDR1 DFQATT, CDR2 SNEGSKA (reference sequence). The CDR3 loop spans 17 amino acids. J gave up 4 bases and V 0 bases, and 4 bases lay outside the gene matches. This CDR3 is CSARDPGTSGRYNEQFF. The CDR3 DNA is TGCAGTGCTAGAGATCCCGGGACTAGCGGGAGGTACAATGAGCAGTTCTTC.

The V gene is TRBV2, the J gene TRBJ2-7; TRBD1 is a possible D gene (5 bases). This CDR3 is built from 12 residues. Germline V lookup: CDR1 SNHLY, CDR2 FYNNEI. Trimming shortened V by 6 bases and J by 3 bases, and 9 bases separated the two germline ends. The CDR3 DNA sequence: TGTGCCAGCAGCGACGACAGCTACGAGCAGTACTTC. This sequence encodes CASSDDSYEQYF.

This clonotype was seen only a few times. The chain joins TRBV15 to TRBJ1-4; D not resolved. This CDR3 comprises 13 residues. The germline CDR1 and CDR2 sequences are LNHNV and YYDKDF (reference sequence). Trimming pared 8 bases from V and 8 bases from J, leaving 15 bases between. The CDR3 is CATGRPREEKLFF. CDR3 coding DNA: TGTGCCACCGGCCGCCCCCGGGAGGAAAAACTGTTTTTT.